These 4 T cell receptor beta chains were sequenced from one sample in a study of breast tumors, draining lymph nodes, adjacent tissues. TCRdb re-derived calls from the multiplex PCR reads in MiXCR, one entry per CDR3 protein. Seen here are some 14,000 distinct CDR3 sequences, roughly 62% observed once, and the top ten hold approximately 54%. The sample comprised tumor-adjacent breast tissue. The receptors derive from a female donor with breast cancer. Some clones in this sample may be carry-over from other donors' samples.

This clonotype was counted at least ten times. The chain employs TRBV3-1 and TRBJ2-2, with D hard to call. Germline CDR1 and CDR2: LGHDT and YNNKEL (reference sequence). V gave up 4 bases and J gave up 5 bases, with 11 bases separating them. The CDR3 sequence is 14 residues long. This CDR3 is CASSPSFRTGELFF. CDR3 DNA sequence: TGTGCCAGCAGCCCCTCTTTCCGGACCGGGGAGCTGTTTTTT.

A single count supports this clonotype. The V call is TRBV11-2, the J call TRBJ2-3; D remains unclear. Germline CDR1 is SGHAT and CDR2 is FQNNGV. The CDR3 extends over 14 amino acids. The V and J ends lost 1 base and 6 bases respectively, with 11 bases between them. The chain's CDR3 is CASSLAFGSDTQYF. The CDR3 DNA reads as TGTGCCAGCAGCTTAGCGTTTGGTAGCGATACGCAGTATTTT.

This chain connects TRBV20-1 to TRBJ2-3, with 8 bases identical to TRBD2. With 2 bases clipped from V and 6 bases from J, the junction kept 1 base outside the gene matches. This CDR3 is 12 amino acids long. Germline V gene data show CDR1 as DFQATT and CDR2 as SNEGSKA (reference sequence). As DNA, the CDR3 is TGCAGTGCTAGAACGGGGGGGGATACGCAGTATTTT. It encodes CSARTGGDTQYF.

The rearrangement links TRBV2 to TRBJ1-2; 7 nucleotides align to TRBD1. The CDR3 has 16 residues. CDR1 and CDR2 from the germline V gene are SNHLY and FYNNEI. The V gene end was trimmed by 3 bases and the J gene end by 0 bases; junction bases not matched to a gene: 7. CDR3 in DNA: TGTGCCAGCAGTGATGGCGGACAGGAGACTAACTATGGCTACACCTTC. Residues: CASSDGGQETNYGYTF.